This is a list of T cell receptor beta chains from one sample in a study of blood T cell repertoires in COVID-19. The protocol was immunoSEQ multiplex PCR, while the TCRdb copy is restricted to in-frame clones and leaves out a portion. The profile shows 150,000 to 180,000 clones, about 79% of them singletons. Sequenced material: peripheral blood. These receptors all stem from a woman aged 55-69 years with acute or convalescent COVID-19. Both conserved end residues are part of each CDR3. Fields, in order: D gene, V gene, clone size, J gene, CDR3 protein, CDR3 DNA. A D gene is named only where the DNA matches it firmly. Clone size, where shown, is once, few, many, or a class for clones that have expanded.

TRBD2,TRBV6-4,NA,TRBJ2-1,CASSRSGGAVYEQFF,TGTGCCAGCAGTCGGAGCGGGGGGGCCGTTTACGAGCAGTTCTTC
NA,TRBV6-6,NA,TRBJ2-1,CASSGPRAGTYNEQFF,TGTGCCAGCAGTGGCCCTAGGGCAGGGACTTACAATGAGCAGTTCTTC
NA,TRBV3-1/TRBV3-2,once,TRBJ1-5,CASTGGGWPQHF,TGTGCCAGCACTGGGGGAGGTTGGCCCCAGCATTTT
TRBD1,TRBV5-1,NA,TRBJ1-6,CASSSGQGNSPLHF,TGCGCCAGCAGCTCTGGACAGGGCAATTCACCCCTCCACTTT
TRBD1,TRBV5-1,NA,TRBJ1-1,CASSYDRVTEAFF,TGCGCCAGCAGCTATGACAGGGTTACTGAAGCTTTCTTT
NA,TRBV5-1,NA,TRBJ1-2,CASSFYEGRGFGYTF,TGCGCCAGCAGCTTTTATGAAGGCAGGGGTTTTGGCTACACCTTC
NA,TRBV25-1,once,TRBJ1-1,CASSEYRNTEAFF,TGTGCCAGCAGTGAATATAGGAACACTGAAGCTTTCTTT
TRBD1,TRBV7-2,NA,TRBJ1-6,CASSTQTGNNSPLHF,TGTGCCAGCAGCACCCAGACAGGGAATAATTCACCCCTCCACTTT
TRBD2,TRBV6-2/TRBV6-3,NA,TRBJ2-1,CASSTGTSGTNEQFF,TGTGCCAGCAGTACCGGGACTAGCGGGACAAATGAGCAGTTCTTC
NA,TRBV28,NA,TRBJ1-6,CASRVDSLNSPLHF,TGTGCCAGCAGGGTCGACAGCCTTAATTCACCCCTCCACTTT
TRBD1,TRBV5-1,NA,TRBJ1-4,CASSTTGASEKLFF,TGCGCCAGCAGCACGACAGGGGCGTCTGAAAAACTGTTTTTT
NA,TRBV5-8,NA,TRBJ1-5,CASSSGVDANNQPQHF,TGTGCCAGCAGCTCAGGCGTTGACGCAAACAATCAGCCCCAGCATTTT
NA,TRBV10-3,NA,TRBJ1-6,CATVAGVEGSPLHF,TGTGCCACCGTTGCCGGGGTGGAGGGTTCACCCCTCCACTTT
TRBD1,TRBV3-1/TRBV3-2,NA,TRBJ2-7,CASSPFLDRGAYEQYF,TGTGCCAGCAGCCCATTCCTGGACAGGGGAGCCTACGAGCAGTACTTC
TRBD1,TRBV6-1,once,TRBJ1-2,CASSESQKGATF,TGTGCCAGCAGTGAAAGTCAGAAGGGGGCTACCTTC
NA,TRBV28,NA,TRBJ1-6,CASSPRLGRDSPLHF,TGTGCCAGCAGTCCACGTTTGGGGAGGGATTCACCCCTCCACTTT
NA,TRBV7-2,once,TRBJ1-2,CASSLRRAVYGYTF,TGTGCCAGCAGCTTACGCAGGGCGGTCTATGGCTACACCTTC
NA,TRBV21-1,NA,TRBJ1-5,CASSKERGCPARQPQHF,TGTGCCAGCAGCAAGGAAAGAGGGTGCCCAGCCCGGCAGCCCCAGCATTTT
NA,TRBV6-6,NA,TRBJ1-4,CASSLTGVLGEKLFF,TGTGCCAGCAGCCTTACCGGGGTCCTGGGGGAAAAACTGTTTTTT
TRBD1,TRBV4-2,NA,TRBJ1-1,CASSQRRQGAEAFF,TGTGCCAGCAGCCAACGCCGACAGGGGGCTGAAGCTTTCTTT
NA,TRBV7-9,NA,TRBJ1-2,CASSPHRQAGNYGYTF,TGTGCCAGCAGCCCCCATCGCCAGGCGGGGAACTATGGCTACACCTTC
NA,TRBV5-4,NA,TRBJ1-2,CASSADSYGYTF,TGTGCCAGCAGCGCAGACAGCTATGGCTACACCTTC